A single sample gave rise to the 6 T cell receptor beta chains below, sequenced in a study of cytomegalovirus exposure and HLA in healthy donors. PCR primers comprised 60 Vbeta and 13 Jbeta primers. Assay: immunoSEQ multiplex PCR; the TCRdb copy retains only in-frame clones and omits some. The data contain around 150,000 clones, roughly four fifths of them singletons. The sample consisted of PBMCs. These receptors originate from a man between 40 and 49 years old in good health and CMV-seronegative.

The chain has TRBV6-5 and TRBJ1-5; maybe TRBD1 (6 bases). Germline V gene data show CDR1 as MNHEY and CDR2 as SVGAGI. The CDR3 loop spans 14 amino acids. Between the trimmed V and J ends, which lost 2 bases and 7 bases, there was a span of 12 bases. The CDR3 loop reads CASSYRRTGQPQHF. CDR3 DNA sequence: TGTGCCAGCAGTTACAGGAGAACAGGGCAGCCCCAGCATTTT.

The chain is built from TRBV15 and TRBJ2-5; possible D gene TRBD2, 6 bases. CDR1 and CDR2 from the germline V gene are LNHNV and YYDKDF (reference sequence). The ends were cut back, 1 base at V and 9 bases at J, with 6 bases in the middle. The CDR3 totals 11 residues. CDR3 loop: CATSRGEAQYF. CDR3 nucleotide sequence: TGTGCCACCAGCAGAGGGGAGGCCCAGTACTTC.

This rearrangement joins TRBV4-3 to TRBJ1-6, with 11 bases identical to TRBD1. With V trimmed by 4 bases and J by 8 bases, 7 bases remained unmatched. Germline V lookup: CDR1 LGHNA, CDR2 YSLEER. The CDR3 has 16 amino acids. In nucleotides, the CDR3 is TGCGCCAGCAGCCCTTCGGACAGGGGGCGAGATTCACCCCTCCACTTT. Its translation is CASSPSDRGRDSPLHF.

The CDR3 is CASSIRGQEPNEKLFF. In DNA form, the CDR3 reads TGTGCCAGTAGTATAAGGGGACAGGAACCTAATGAAAAACTGTTTTTT. The J gene is TRBJ1-4, the V gene TRBV19; TRBD1 matches 8 bases. Germline V gene sequence: CDR1 LNHDA, CDR2 SQIVND (reference sequence). With V trimmed by 2 bases and J by 3 bases, 5 bases remained unmatched. This CDR3 comprises 16 residues.

The chain couples TRBV29-1 to TRBJ2-7, with 9 bases fitting TRBD1. The CDR3 contains 14 residues. With V trimmed by 0 bases and J by 1 base, 1 base remained unmatched. CDR1 is SQVTM, CDR2 ANQGSEA, per germline. CDR3 residues: CSVEEGQGSYEQYF. The CDR3, as DNA: TGCAGCGTTGAAGAGGGACAGGGTTCCTACGAGCAGTACTTC.

This sequence joins TRBV5-1 and TRBJ2-4; weak D call: TRBD1 (5 bases). Trimming removed 2 bases from V and 2 bases from J, with 11 bases in between. This CDR3 spans 15 amino acids. CDR1 SGHRS and CDR2 YFSETQ come from the germline V gene. The CDR3 DNA reads TGCGCCAGCAGCTTAGCCCAGGGTTCCAAAAACATTCAGTACTTC. Translating gives CASSLAQGSKNIQYF.